Detailed here is one T cell receptor (beta chain). The germline gives CDR1 DFQATT, CDR2 SNEGSKA (reference sequence). The CDR3 is 17 residues long. It was negative magnetic separation that enriched the total CD8+ T cells. The sample is drawn from a study of human CD8 memory T cell subsets. Libraries for TCR beta were constructed using UMI-labeled 5' RACE. TCRdb reprocessed the 5' RACE reads, with one entry per CDR3 protein and no DNA. This table lists about 17,000 distinct CDR3 sequences. This sequence joins TRBV20-1 and TRBJ2-7; the D call from TCRdb, TRBD1, cannot be confirmed without DNA. The clonotype was recovered from a human donor in good health. Sequencing was performed on CD8+ stem-like memory T cells (TSCM and TCM) sorted from PBMCs. Subset defined: stem-like memory CD8 T cells (TSTEM), CCR7+ PD-1- TIGIT-. CDR3 sequence: CSAAPNEPTGTLYEQYF.